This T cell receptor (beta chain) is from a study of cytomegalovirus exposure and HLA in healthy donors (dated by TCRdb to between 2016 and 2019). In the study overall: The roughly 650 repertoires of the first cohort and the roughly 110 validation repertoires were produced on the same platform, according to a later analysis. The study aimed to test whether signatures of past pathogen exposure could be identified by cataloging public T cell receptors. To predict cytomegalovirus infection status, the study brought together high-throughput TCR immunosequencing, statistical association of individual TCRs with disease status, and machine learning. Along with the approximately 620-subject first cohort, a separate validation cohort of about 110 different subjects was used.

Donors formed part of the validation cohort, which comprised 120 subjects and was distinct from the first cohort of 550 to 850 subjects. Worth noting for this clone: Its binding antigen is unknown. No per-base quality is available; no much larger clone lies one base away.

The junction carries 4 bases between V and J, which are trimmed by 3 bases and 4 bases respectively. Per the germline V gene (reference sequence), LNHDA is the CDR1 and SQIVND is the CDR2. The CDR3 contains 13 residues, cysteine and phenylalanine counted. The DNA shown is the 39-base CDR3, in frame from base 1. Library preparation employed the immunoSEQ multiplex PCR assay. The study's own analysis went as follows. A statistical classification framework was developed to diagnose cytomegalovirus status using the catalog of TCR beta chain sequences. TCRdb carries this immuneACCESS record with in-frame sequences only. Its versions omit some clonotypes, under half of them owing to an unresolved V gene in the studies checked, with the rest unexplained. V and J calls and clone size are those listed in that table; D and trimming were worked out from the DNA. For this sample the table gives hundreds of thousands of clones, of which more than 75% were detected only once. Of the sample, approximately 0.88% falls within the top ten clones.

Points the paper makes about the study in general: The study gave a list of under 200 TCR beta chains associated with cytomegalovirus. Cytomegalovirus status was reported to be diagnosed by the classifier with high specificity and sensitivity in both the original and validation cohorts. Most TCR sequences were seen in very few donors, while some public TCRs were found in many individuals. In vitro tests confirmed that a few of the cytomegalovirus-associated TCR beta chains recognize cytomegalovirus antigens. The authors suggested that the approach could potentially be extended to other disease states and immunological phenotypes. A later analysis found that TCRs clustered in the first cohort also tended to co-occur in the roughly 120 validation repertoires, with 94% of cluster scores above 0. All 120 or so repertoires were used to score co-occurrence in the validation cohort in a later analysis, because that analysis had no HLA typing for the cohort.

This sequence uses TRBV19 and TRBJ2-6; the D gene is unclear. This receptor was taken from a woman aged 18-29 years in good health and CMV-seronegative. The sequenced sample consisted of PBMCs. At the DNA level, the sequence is TGTGCCAGTAGTATTTCGGGGGCCAACGTCCTGACTTTC. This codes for CASSISGANVLTF.